The following is a T cell receptor (beta chain) sequence with its context. Its specificity is not known. CDR3 size: 15 residues. From germline, CDR1 is SGHDT and CDR2 YYEEEE. V was clipped by 2 bases and J by 0 bases, with 12 bases between them. The record originates from a study of beta chain features in type 1 diabetes. Study conclusions and caveats: A greater similarity of naive, central memory and Treg TCRB repertoires was seen among patients than among healthy donors.

The sequenced template was cDNA made from the entire isolated RNA. Method: immunoSEQ multiplex PCR; TCRdb's copy keeps in-frame clones and lacks some. Among 600,000 to 650,000 clones, around 15% were seen once, and the ten largest hold about 0.087%. The specimen sequenced was naive CD4+ T cells from blood. This sequence joins TRBV5-6 and TRBJ2-7; a weak D match, TRBD2 (5 bases). The TCR originated in a man aged 18 to 30 in good health. The CDR3 spells CASSFRGLSSYEQYF. The CDR3 nucleotides read TGTGCCAGCAGCTTCCGGGGATTGTCCTCCTACGAGCAGTACTTC.